The TCR beta chain under discussion was sequenced for a study of T cells in Graves' hyperthyroidism and ophthalmopathy (dated by TCRdb to between 2017 and 2020). Describing the broader study: Peripheral blood samples were taken at the time of initial diagnosis, prior to any treatment. In addition, the study compared T-cell repertoires in thyroid tissue and in blood from about 6 Graves' hyperthyroidism patients. Prospective prediction of ophthalmopathy was tested in an independent validation cohort consisting of 18 to 20 hyperthyroidism patients and some 15 patients who later progressed to ophthalmopathy. After sampling, hyperthyroidism patients received methimazole starting at 30 mg daily, and ophthalmopathy patients received high-dose intravenous methylprednisolone. To identify TCR V-J signatures that set the groups apart, the researchers used a discovery cohort of 100 patients, made up of around 42 with Graves' ophthalmopathy and about 55 with stable Graves' hyperthyroidism. The approximately 100 discovery patients were divided at random into training and test sets in a 7:3 ratio. TCR Vbeta CDR3 sequencing of roughly 140 peripheral blood samples (roughly 43 ophthalmopathy, approximately 80 hyperthyroidism and around 17 progressor patients) is reported in the paper. On the study overall, not on this receptor specifically: Sample size was not statistically predetermined, and investigators were not blinded to group allocation. In validation, the model predicted progression to ophthalmopathy with over 65% sensitivity and around 72% specificity, a median of around six months before onset. Most expanded thyroid clonotypes (frequency above 0.001) were also detected in blood, suggesting blood repertoires may reflect thyroid immune responses. A 13 V-J signature model separated ophthalmopathy from stable hyperthyroidism, with approximately 87% sensitivity and about 81% specificity in cross-validation and 80%/75% in testing.

The TCR beta CDR3 regions were amplified from RNA transcripts. The first round of RT-PCR for the TCR CDR3 was performed with the HTBI primer set and the Qiagen OneStep RT-PCR kit. Libraries were constructed in a second round of multiplex PCR, after which size selection and purification were carried out. Paired-end sequencing of the libraries was performed with 100 bp reads on an Illumina HiSeq2000. The original methods were these. SOAPnuke was used to process the raw data, with reads discarded if the reads contained adapters or uncalled bases, had a mean Phred below 15, or lacked an exact constant-primer or identifier match. High-quality paired reads were merged with COPE v1.2.5, and unique nucleotide sequences were defined as clonotypes. MiTCR v1.1 was used to align clonotypes to the IMGT TRBV, TRBD and TRBJ reference segments. The analysis included only V-J combinations with a frequency above 0.0001, which together covered 99% to 99.2% of the repertoires. A TCS score was defined as the ratio of F50 (clonal expansion) to E x V (chaos), with BLOSUM62-based TCRdist applied between CDR3 peptides within each V-J. Welch's t-statistics and random forest reduced roughly 530 V-J features to 13, which were used in a naive Bayes classifier (R e1071). Using fastp at Q25 and MiXCR, TCRdb reprocessed the public reads and kept productive beta chains. Every distinct CDR3 protein forms one entry, paired with its most common genes and DNA. The authors' filters were not applied to this entry. Within this sample are about 130,000 distinct CDR3 sequences, with around 21% of them counted one time only. Together, the top ten hold more than 65% of the sample.

On this clonotype: Its antigen is not yet known. Base qualities are not at hand, and no much larger clone is one base apart.

The hyperthyroidism patients were between 18 and 65 years old and newly diagnosed, with a disease duration of less than 2 months. Patients with uncontrolled infections, other autoimmune diseases, pregnancy or lactation were excluded. Diagnoses were based on clinical symptoms, serum thyroxine and TRAb, thyroid ultrasound and orbital computed tomography. Blood from progressor patients was drawn when they were first diagnosed with hyperthyroidism, before any ophthalmopathy symptoms appeared. PBMCs were separated from 10 ml of fresh peripheral blood using Ficoll-Paque density gradient centrifugation. Progressor patients were first diagnosed with Graves' hyperthyroidism and then developed ophthalmopathy during follow-up. Total RNA was extracted with Trizol reagent, and quality was checked on an Agilent 2100 Bioanalyzer. Taken from cysteine to phenylalanine, the CDR3 has 16 residues. This entry keeps only the CDR3 DNA: 48 bases, framed from base 1. The junction shows trimming of 1 base on V and 1 base on J, plus 16 bases between the germline ends. CDR1 and CDR2 (DFQATT, SNEGSKA) derive from the germline V gene (reference sequence).

This receptor chain uses TRBV20-1 and TRBJ1-1, with TRBD1 perhaps the D gene, on 5 matching bases. Source material: blood. This TCR came from a woman in her fifties or sixties with Graves' hyperthyroidism that later progressed to Graves' ophthalmopathy. The nucleotides read TGCAGTGCTAGAGGCCCGGGGCGAGGAAAGAACACTGAAGCTTTCTTT. This yields the protein CSARGPGRGKNTEAFF.